This TCR beta chain was sequenced for a study of blood T cell repertoires in COVID-19. On the study more broadly: The samples span acute and convalescent COVID-19 from the United States, Italy and Spain. PBMCs, B-cell-depleted T cells, or T cells were the source of the cDNA or gDNA that made up the material.

This CDR3 spans 15 amino acids. Germline CDR1 and CDR2: KGHSH and LQKENI. Unmatched junction bases numbered 0, after V lost 1 base and J lost 2 bases. Here immunoSEQ multiplex PCR was the method, and the copy in TCRdb shows in-frame clones only, minus some. The sample contains some 51,000 clones, around nine tenths of which appear only once. The TCR originated in a man in his fifties or sixties with active COVID-19. The sequenced sample consisted of peripheral blood. V and J are TRBV18 and TRBJ2-7; 12 nucleotides line up with TRBD1. CDR3 DNA: TGTGCCAGCTCACCACGGGACAGGGGGCCCTACGAGCAGTACTTC. This translates into CASSPRDRGPYEQYF. Based on the CDR3 plus reference TRBV18 and TRBJ2-7, the full variable domain is NAGVMQNPRHLVRRRGQEARLRCSPMKGHSHVYWYRQLPEEGLKFMVYLQKENIIDESGMPKERFSAEFPKEGPSILRIQQVVRGDSAAYFCASSPRDRGPYEQYFGPGTRLTVT.